The 23 T cell receptor beta chains below come from one sample, sequenced in a study of blood T cell repertoires in COVID-19. Using immunoSEQ multiplex PCR, the repertoire was profiled, and TCRdb retains in-frame clones only, with some absent. The top ten clones hold 2.6% of a sample with 250,000 or so clones, roughly 87% of them seen once. The sequencing sample was made of PBMCs or T cells enriched from blood (not recorded which). The receptor source for this set is a woman aged 30 to 39 with acute COVID-19.

The chain uses TRBV6-1 and TRBJ1-5, with 9 bases that match TRBD1. Germline CDR1 reads MNHNS; CDR2 reads SASEGT. The CDR3 is 16 residues long. V lost 0 bases, J lost 5 bases, and 5 bases stayed unmatched. The CDR3 spells CASSEAPDRGYQPQHF. Here the CDR3 DNA reads TGTGCCAGCAGTGAAGCGCCGGACAGGGGTTATCAGCCCCAGCATTTT.

This chain uses TRBV6-6 with TRBJ1-4; 9 positions match TRBD1. V lost 6 bases and J lost 7; bases outside the gene matches: 12. The germline V gene encodes CDR1 MNHNY and CDR2 SVGAGI (reference sequence). This CDR3 contains 16 residues. In DNA form, the CDR3 reads TGTGCCAGCAGCCTTCGGACAGGGGTTGAAGGTGAAAAACTGTTTTTT. Encoded protein: CASSLRTGVEGEKLFF.

V gene TRBV29-1 combines with J gene TRBJ1-2, with TRBD1 identical over 8 bases. Germline assignment: CDR1 SQVTM and CDR2 ANQGSEA. Trimming took 1 base from V and 13 from J; bases not matched to a gene: 2. The CDR3 covers 10 residues. The CDR3 region is CSVEGTGLTF. The CDR3 DNA sequence: TGCAGCGTTGAAGGGACAGGGCTCACCTTC.

The chain has TRBV6-5 and TRBJ1-1; 7 nucleotides line up with TRBD1. Trimming removed 5 bases from V and 0 bases from J; junction bases left unmatched: 3. The CDR3 spans 14 residues. Germline values: CDR1 MNHEY, CDR2 SVGAGI. The CDR3 DNA sequence: TGTGCCAGCAGTCTGACAGGGCTGAACACTGAAGCTTTCTTT. Translation: CASSLTGLNTEAFF.

The chain links TRBV27 to TRBJ1-6; D is undetermined. The CDR3 loop spans 14 amino acids. Germline V lookup: CDR1 MNHEY, CDR2 SMNVEV (reference sequence). Trimming took off 2 bases at V and 10 bases at J, with 12 bases between the two ends. CDR3 nucleotides: TGTGCCAGCAGTTTAACCTCCGCGCGGTCACCCCTCCACTTT. Translation gives CASSLTSARSPLHF.

The genes are TRBV4-3 and TRBJ2-3; 9 bases align to TRBD2. This CDR3 spans 17 amino acids. Losses at the gene ends were 4 bases for V and 0 bases for J; bases not matched to a gene: 8. Germline loops: CDR1 LGHNA, CDR2 YSLEER. This chain's CDR3 is CASSRASGGSSTDTQYF. CDR3 in DNA: TGCGCCAGCAGCCGGGCGAGCGGGGGGTCTAGCACAGATACGCAGTATTTT.

The rearrangement uses TRBV19 and TRBJ1-6; 7 bases map to TRBD1. Germline V lookup: CDR1 LNHDA, CDR2 SQIVND (reference sequence). J was trimmed by 8 bases and V by 5 bases; bases with no gene match: 9. CDR3 size: 15 residues. CDR3 sequence reads: CASSFRGTEYSPLHF. DNA of the CDR3: TGTGCCAGTAGTTTCCGCGGGACAGAGTATTCACCCCTCCACTTT.

The chain uses TRBV6-1 and TRBJ1-2, with 8 bases that match TRBD1. CDR3 length: 13 amino acids. Trimming took 3 bases from V and 5 from J; bases not matched to a gene: 2. Germline CDR1 reads MNHNS; CDR2 reads SASEGT. CDR3 loop: CASSDDRGYGYTF. The CDR3 nucleotides are TGTGCCAGCAGTGATGACAGGGGTTATGGCTACACCTTC.

The chain is built from TRBV7-9 and TRBJ2-3; the D gene is possibly TRBD2 (6 bases). The CDR3 consists of 17 residues. Germline V gives CDR1 SEHNR, CDR2 FQNEAQ (reference sequence). Trimming pared 0 bases from V and 7 bases from J, leaving 20 bases between. CDR3 coding DNA: TGTGCCAGCAGCTTAGCGGGACTCTCATATTCGGGGAATACGCAGTATTTT. Protein: CASSLAGLSYSGNTQYF. The entire variable domain, with the rest obtained from reference TRBV7-9 and TRBJ2-3, is as follows: DTGVSQNPRHKITKRGQNVTFRCDPISEHNRLYWYRQTLGQGPEFLTYFQNEAQLEKSRLLSDRFSAERPKGSFSTLEIQRTEQGDSAMYLCASSLAGLSYSGNTQYFGPGTRLTVL.

The chain joins TRBV30 to TRBJ1-2; 7 bases fit TRBD1. Germline CDR1 reads GTSNPN; CDR2 reads SVGIG (reference sequence). Losses at the gene ends were 3 bases for V and 3 bases for J; bases not matched to a gene: 10. CDR3 length equals 15 residues. The CDR3 DNA is TGTGCCTGGAGCCGTCCTCGGGACAGAGACTATGGCTACACCTTC. Its protein product is CAWSRPRDRDYGYTF. Based on the CDR3 plus reference TRBV30 and TRBJ1-2, the full variable domain is SQTIHQWPATLVQPVGSPLSLECTVEGTSNPNLYWYRQAAGRGLQLLFYSVGIGQISSEVPQNLSASRPQDRQFILSSKKLLLSDSGFYLCAWSRPRDRDYGYTFGSGTRLTVV.

This chain uses TRBV19 with TRBJ1-2; maybe TRBD1 (6 bases). V was trimmed by 5 bases and J by 4 bases, leaving 17 bases between them. The CDR3 has 15 residues. The V gene's germline CDR1 is LNHDA and CDR2 SQIVND (reference sequence). CDR3 sequence (DNA): TGTGCCAGTAGTGTGGCGGCAGGGGCCCTCTATGGCTACACCTTC. This sequence encodes CASSVAAGALYGYTF.

The chain uses TRBV6-6 and TRBJ1-3; 7 nucleotides align to TRBD1. Germline CDR1 and CDR2: MNHNY and SVGAGI (reference sequence). The V gene end was trimmed by 5 bases and the J gene end by 7 bases; junction bases not matched to a gene: 5. This CDR3 contains 13 residues. The CDR3 DNA reads as TGTGCCAGCAGTACGGACAGGTGGAACACCATATATTTT. This encodes CASSTDRWNTIYF.

This sequence joins TRBV2 and TRBJ2-1; 7 bases agree with TRBD2. The V and J ends lost 7 bases and 8 bases, in that order; junction bases with no gene match: 17. The CDR3 extends over 16 amino acids. Germline CDR1 SNHLY, CDR2 FYNNEI. The CDR3 region is CASIPSPAGFADEQFF. CDR3 nucleotide sequence: TGTGCCAGCATCCCCTCTCCAGCGGGGTTTGCGGATGAGCAGTTCTTC. Filled out from reference TRBV2 and TRBJ2-1, the complete variable domain reads EPEVTQTPSHQVTQMGQEVILRCVPISNHLYFYWYRQILGQKVEFLVSFYNNEISEKSEIFDDQFSVERPDGSNFTLKIRSTKLEDSAMYFCASIPSPAGFADEQFFGPGTRLTVL.

The chain recombines TRBV4-1 with TRBJ2-7, with TRBD2 identical over 10 bases. The germline V gene has CDR1 MGHRA and CDR2 YSYEKL. J was trimmed by 3 bases and V by 1 base; bases with no gene match: 9. This CDR3 is 17 amino acids long. CDR3 nucleotide sequence: TGCGCCAGCAGCCAAGGCACACGAGCGGGGGGGAACTACGAGCAGTACTTC. It codes for CASSQGTRAGGNYEQYF.

The rearrangement joins TRBV6-5 to TRBJ1-3; maybe TRBD1 (6 bases). The V gene lost 5 bases and the J gene lost 6 bases, with 14 bases spanning the gap. Per germline, CDR1 MNHEY and CDR2 SVGAGI. CDR3 size: 14 residues. CDR3 in amino acids: CASSRQAFTNTIYF. CDR3 nucleotides: TGTGCCAGCAGTCGACAGGCCTTCACAAACACCATATATTTT.

The table lists this clone with a few counts. This chain links TRBV6-4 with TRBJ2-3; 11 bases align to TRBD2. The ends lost 8 bases at V and 4 bases at J; junction bases unmatched: 8. The CDR3 contains 15 residues. Germline lookup yields CDR1 MRHNA and CDR2 SNTAGT. CDR3 DNA sequence: TGTGCCAGCGCCGAACTAGCGGGGGAACCAGATACGCAGTATTTT. Translation: CASAELAGEPDTQYF.

V gene TRBV14 combines with J gene TRBJ2-7; 12 positions match TRBD2. V shed 4 bases and J 4 bases; nucleotides not matched to a gene: 2. This CDR3 has 14 residues. Germline values: CDR1 SGHDN, CDR2 FVKESK. The CDR3: CASSLGLAGYEQYF. The CDR3 bases are TGTGCCAGCAGCCTTGGACTAGCGGGGTACGAGCAGTACTTC.

The CDR3 DNA follows: TGTGCCAGCAGCTTCACCGGTGGAGGCACTGAAGCTTTCTTT. Translated: CASSFTGGGTEAFF. The chain joins TRBV7-6 to TRBJ1-1; D is ambiguous. This CDR3 is 14 amino acids long. Germline-derived CDR1 and CDR2 are SGHVS and FNYEAQ. Trimming removed 3 bases from V and 4 bases from J, with 12 bases in between.

This clone has more than one count but fewer than ten. The chain uses TRBV13 and TRBJ2-1, with D possibly TRBD2 on 6 matching bases. Germline loops: CDR1 PRHDT, CDR2 FYEKMQ (reference sequence). There are 11 residues in the CDR3. The V and J ends lost 6 bases and 9 bases respectively, with 9 bases between them. The CDR3 DNA sequence: TGTGCCAGCAGTACCGGGGGTGAGCAGTTCTTC. As protein: CASSTGGEQFF.

This chain uses TRBV18 with TRBJ1-1; TRBD1 matches 9 bases. J was trimmed by 5 bases and V by 6 bases; bases with no gene match: 4. CDR1 is KGHSH and CDR2 is LQKENI in the germline V gene. This CDR3 has 13 amino acids. The CDR3 spells CASSETGGTEAFF. For the CDR3, the DNA is TGTGCCAGCTCGGAGACAGGGGGGACTGAAGCTTTCTTT.

V and J are TRBV6-5 and TRBJ2-7, with 7 bases matching TRBD1. J gave up 1 base and V 7 bases, and 10 bases lay outside the gene matches. The CDR3 length is 15 residues. Germline V gene sequence: CDR1 MNHEY, CDR2 SVGAGI. The CDR3 region has the DNA TGTGCCAGCACCGCACTACAGGGGTGGTCCTACGAGCAGTACTTC. It is translated as CASTALQGWSYEQYF.

V is TRBV2 and J is TRBJ2-7, with 8 bases aligning to TRBD1. Germline CDR1 SNHLY, CDR2 FYNNEI. J gave up 4 bases and V 3 bases, and 8 bases lay outside the gene matches. This CDR3 comprises 15 residues. CDR3 protein: CASSDSRTGSYEQYF. In nucleotides, the CDR3 is TGTGCCAGCAGTGATTCACGGACAGGGTCTTACGAGCAGTACTTC.

V gene TRBV4-1 combines with J gene TRBJ2-7, with 7 nucleotides matching TRBD2. After removal of 3 bases from V and 0 bases from J, the junction contained 8 bases not matched to a gene. The germline gives CDR1 MGHRA, CDR2 YSYEKL. The CDR3 runs to 16 residues. The CDR3: CASSQLWRGSSYEQYF. The DNA of the CDR3 is TGCGCCAGCAGCCAGCTTTGGCGGGGGAGCTCCTACGAGCAGTACTTC.